The next 7 T cell receptor beta chains were all read from a single sample in a study of shared clonotypes between healthy human individuals. Data came from immunoSEQ multiplex PCR; TCRdb stores just in-frame clones and leaves some out. The repertoire holds fewer than 1 million clones, with about 96% as singletons. CD45RO-negative CD8 cells positively selected for CCR7 made up the naive population, which excluded terminally differentiated effector memory CD45RA+ cells. Sequences were obtained from naive CD8+ T cells sorted from blood. The receptors were sampled from a young man in good health.

The chain joins TRBV4-2 to TRBJ2-7, with D hard to call. CDR3 length equals 13 residues. V lost 0 bases to trimming and J lost 2 bases, with 5 bases between them. CDR1 and CDR2 from the germline V gene are LGHNA and YNFKEQ. CDR3 sequence reads: CASSQDTTYEQYF. The CDR3, as DNA: TGTGCCAGCAGCCAAGATACCACCTACGAGCAGTACTTC.

This rearrangement joins TRBV7-9 to TRBJ2-1; TRBD2 is a possible D gene (5 bases). The V end lost 0 bases, the J end lost 4 bases, and 10 bases lay between the germline ends. Germline V CDR1 and CDR2: SEHNR, FQNEAQ (reference sequence). This CDR3 region has 15 residues. The CDR3 nucleotides read TGTGCCAGCAGCTTAGCTCGGGGAAGGTACAATGAGCAGTTCTTC. Protein sequence: CASSLARGRYNEQFF.

The genes are TRBV15 and TRBJ1-1, with D perhaps matching TRBD1 (5 bases). Germline values: CDR1 LNHNV, CDR2 YYDKDF (reference sequence). The V gene lost 0 bases and the J gene lost 5 bases, with 13 bases spanning the gap. The CDR3 spans 15 residues. The CDR3 DNA reads TGTGCCACCAGCAGAGATCGAGGGGCGGGGACTGAAGCTTTCTTT. Translating it yields CATSRDRGAGTEAFF.

The chain couples TRBV5-6 to TRBJ2-7; D is unclear. Trimming took off 0 bases at V and 3 bases at J, with 7 bases between the two ends. The CDR3 has 13 residues. The germline gives CDR1 SGHDT, CDR2 YYEEEE. The CDR3 bases are TGTGCCAGCAGCTTGGGGATCAACTACGAGCAGTACTTC. Translation gives CASSLGINYEQYF.

This chain joins TRBV7-8 and TRBJ1-5, with TRBD1 matching 7 bases. The CDR3 consists of 14 residues. V gave up 5 bases and J gave up 4 bases; unmatched junction bases: 5. CDR1 and CDR2 from the germline V gene are SGHVS and FQNEAQ. The CDR3 spells CASSPGDSNQPQHF. In DNA, the CDR3 is TGTGCCAGCAGCCCTGGGGACAGTAATCAGCCCCAGCATTTT.

The J gene is TRBJ2-7, the V gene TRBV4-3; no clear D gene. Germline V gene data show CDR1 as LGHNA and CDR2 as YSLEER. This CDR3 contains 14 residues. V dropped 3 bases and J dropped 1 base, with 10 bases sitting between them. CDR3 bases: TGCGCCAGCAGCCAGACGACCGTTTCCTACGAGCAGTACTTC. Protein: CASSQTTVSYEQYF.

The rearrangement joins TRBV15 to TRBJ2-5; 10 bases map to TRBD2. With 0 bases clipped from V and 5 bases from J, the junction kept 6 bases outside the gene matches. Germline lookup yields CDR1 LNHNV and CDR2 YYDKDF (reference sequence). The CDR3 consists of 16 residues. The CDR3 DNA reads TGTGCCACCAGCAGAGATCTAGCGGGAGATCGGGAGACCCAGTACTTC. Its protein product is CATSRDLAGDRETQYF. Supplemented by reference TRBV15 and TRBJ2-5, the full variable domain reads DAMVIQNPRYQVTQFGKPVTLSCSQTLNHNVMYWYQQKSSQAPKLLFHYYDKDFNNEADTPDNFQSRRPNTSFCFLDIRSPGLGDTAMYLCATSRDLAGDRETQYFGPGTRLLVL.